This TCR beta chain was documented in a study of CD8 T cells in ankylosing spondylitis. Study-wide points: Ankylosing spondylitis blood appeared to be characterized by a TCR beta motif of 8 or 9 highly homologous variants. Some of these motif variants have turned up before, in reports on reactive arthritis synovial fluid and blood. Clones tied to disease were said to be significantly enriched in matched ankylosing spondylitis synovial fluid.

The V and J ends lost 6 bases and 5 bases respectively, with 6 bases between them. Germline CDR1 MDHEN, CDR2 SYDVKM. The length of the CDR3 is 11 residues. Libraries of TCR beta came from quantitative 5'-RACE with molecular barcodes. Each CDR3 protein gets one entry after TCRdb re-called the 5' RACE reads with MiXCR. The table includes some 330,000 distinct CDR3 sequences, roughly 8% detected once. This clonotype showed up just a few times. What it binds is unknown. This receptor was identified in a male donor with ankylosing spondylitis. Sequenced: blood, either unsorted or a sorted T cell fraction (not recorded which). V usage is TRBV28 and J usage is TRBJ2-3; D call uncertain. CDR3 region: CASRSIDTQYF. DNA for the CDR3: TGTGCCAGCAGATCTATAGATACGCAGTATTTT.